Below are 29 T cell receptor beta chains sequenced from a single sample in a study of T cell responses to AZD1222 COVID-19 vaccine (dated by TCRdb to the early 2020s). The library was produced with the immunoSEQ multiplex PCR assay. In its TCRdb copy, this immuneACCESS table keeps in-frame sequences only and misses some clones. Where compared with another copy, unresolved V genes explain less than half of these, and the others have no known cause. The sample table lists around 120,000 clones, around 92% of them with a count of one. The ten largest make up 14% of the sample. The time point label of this sample denotes: baseline before first vaccination. The sample here was peripheral blood, taken on day 0 of AZD1222 vaccination. These receptors were taken from an adult in good health.

The J gene is TRBJ2-3, the V gene TRBV9; D possibly uses TRBD1 or TRBD2 (5 bases each). Germline V gene sequence: CDR1 SGDLS, CDR2 YYNGEE. Between the trimmed V and J ends, which lost 4 bases and 6 bases, there was a span of 21 bases. The CDR3 is 16 amino acids. This CDR3 is CASSPLEALGADTQYF. CDR3 bases: TGTGCCAGCAGCCCCCTTGAGGCCCTCGGGGCGGATACGCAGTATTTT.

The J gene is TRBJ1-5, the V gene TRBV2; no clear D. The CDR3 spans 14 residues. The germline V gene encodes CDR1 SNHLY and CDR2 FYNNEI. Trimming removed 7 bases from V and 0 bases from J, with 10 bases in between. Here the CDR3 reads CASIGHPSNQPQHF. DNA for the CDR3: TGTGCCAGCATCGGTCACCCTAGCAATCAGCCCCAGCATTTT.

The chain combines TRBV5-1 with TRBJ1-1; D remains unclear. V was shortened by 6 bases and J by 1 base, with 4 bases between the two germline ends. Germline loops: CDR1 SGHRS, CDR2 YFSETQ. The CDR3 length is 11 residues. CDR3 sequence: CASMGNTEAFF. The CDR3 DNA is TGCGCCAGCATGGGGAACACTGAAGCTTTCTTT.

The rearrangement uses TRBV19 and TRBJ2-1, with TRBD2 identical over 11 bases. The V segment lost 0 bases and the J segment 8 bases; nucleotides outside the gene matches: 0. The CDR3 has 14 residues. Germline V gives CDR1 LNHDA, CDR2 SQIVND (reference sequence). The CDR3 here is CASSIELAGDEQFF. The CDR3, as DNA: TGTGCCAGTAGTATAGAACTAGCGGGAGATGAGCAGTTCTTC.

The rearrangement uses TRBV3-1 (or the pseudogene TRBV3-2) and TRBJ1-6, with D maybe TRBD1 (6 bases). The V gene's germline CDR1 is LGHDT and CDR2 YNNKEL (reference sequence). The CDR3 has 15 amino acids. The V and J ends lost 7 bases and 10 bases respectively, with 20 bases between them. The chain's CDR3 is CASTADRLGRSPLHF. CDR3 DNA: TGTGCCAGCACCGCCGACAGGCTGGGTCGATCACCCCTCCACTTT.

V gene TRBV7-9 combines with J gene TRBJ1-1; no firm D call. Trimming removed 6 bases from V and 1 base from J, with 18 bases in between. This CDR3 region has 16 residues. The V gene's germline CDR1 is SEHNR and CDR2 FQNEAQ (reference sequence). The CDR3 here is CASREGLTNKNTEAFF. The CDR3 nucleotides read TGTGCCAGCAGAGAAGGACTAACTAATAAGAACACTGAAGCTTTCTTT.

The J gene is TRBJ2-7, the V gene TRBV5-6; 8 bases match TRBD1. Germline V gives CDR1 SGHDT, CDR2 YYEEEE. The CDR3 has 16 residues. Germline trimming cut 3 bases from V and 7 bases from J; bases unmatched to any gene: 15. The DNA of the CDR3 is TGTGCCAGCAGCTCCATCCCGGGACAGGCCGGGTCAGAGCAGTACTTC. It translates to CASSSIPGQAGSEQYF.

The chain has TRBV19 and TRBJ2-3; 7 bases map to TRBD2. V was pared by 3 bases and J by 1 base, with 1 base of the junction left unmatched. The CDR3 covers 14 residues. The V gene's germline CDR1 is LNHDA and CDR2 SQIVND (reference sequence). The CDR3 here is CASSILAGTDTQYF. CDR3 nucleotide sequence: TGTGCCAGTAGTATTCTAGCGGGCACAGATACGCAGTATTTT.

V is TRBV24-1 and J is TRBJ1-2, with no clear D. Trimming took 4 bases from V and 6 from J, leaving 11 bases between them. Germline V gene data show CDR1 as KGHDR and CDR2 as SFDVKD. This CDR3 has 13 residues. In DNA form, the CDR3 reads TGTGCCACCAGTGACAGATCCACCGATGGCTACACCTTC. It specifies CATSDRSTDGYTF.

This chain uses TRBV5-4 with TRBJ1-6, with D possibly TRBD1 on 6 matching bases. CDR1 SGHNT and CDR2 YYREEE come from the germline V gene (reference sequence). V lost 0 bases and J 9 bases, leaving 10 bases between the germline ends. This CDR3 comprises 14 residues. The CDR3 bases are TGTGCCAGCAGCTTGGACAGGGTAGCTTCACCCCTCCACTTT. Translated, it gives CASSLDRVASPLHF.

The rearrangement links TRBV9 to TRBJ2-4, with a tentative D call TRBD1 (6 bases). The CDR3 is 18 residues long. The germline V and J ends were trimmed by 3 bases and 0 bases, with 19 bases remaining between them. CDR1 and CDR2 from the germline V gene are SGDLS and YYNGEE. The chain's CDR3 is CASSARGDTLLAKNIQYF. CDR3 coding DNA: TGTGCCAGCAGCGCAAGAGGGGACACATTACTAGCCAAAAACATTCAGTACTTC. Complete variable domain (other parts from reference TRBV9 and TRBJ2-4): DSGVTQTPKHLITATGQRVTLRCSPRSGDLSVYWYQQSLDQGLQFLIQYYNGEERAKGNILERFSAQQFPDLHSELNLSSLELGDSALYFCASSARGDTLLAKNIQYFGAGTRLSVL.

The gene calls are TRBV2 and TRBJ2-3; no definite D call. The germline CDR1 and CDR2 sequences are SNHLY and FYNNEI. This CDR3 spans 13 amino acids. Trimming shortened V by 4 bases and J by 2 bases, and 7 bases separated the two germline ends. The CDR3: CASSGVVTDTQYF. The CDR3 DNA reads TGTGCCAGCAGTGGGGTAGTCACAGATACGCAGTATTTT.

The chain combines TRBV3-1 (or the pseudogene TRBV3-2) with TRBJ1-2; 9 bases agree with TRBD1. J gave up 4 bases and V 6 bases, and 6 bases lay outside the gene matches. The CDR3 spans 14 residues. Germline V gene data show CDR1 as LGHDT and CDR2 as YNNKEL (reference sequence). CDR3 protein: CASSPRDRAYGYTF. The CDR3, as DNA: TGTGCCAGCAGTCCTCGGGACAGGGCCTATGGCTACACCTTC.

V and J are TRBV9 and TRBJ1-6; tentative D call: TRBD1 (6 bases). Germline values: CDR1 SGDLS, CDR2 YYNGEE. This CDR3 spans 12 amino acids. V shed 4 bases and J shed 11 bases, with 10 bases lying between them. CDR3 bases: TGTGCCAGCAGCCAGGGGCTACCACCCCTCCACTTT. This gives the protein CASSQGLPPLHF.

V and J are TRBV4-1 and TRBJ2-5; TRBD2 agrees at 9 bases. This CDR3 contains 15 residues. J lost 4 bases, V lost 2 bases, and 5 bases had no gene match. Germline lookup yields CDR1 MGHRA and CDR2 YSYEKL. CDR3: CASSQLAGEAETQYF. The CDR3 bases are TGCGCCAGCAGCCAATTAGCGGGGGAGGCAGAGACCCAGTACTTC.

The chain combines TRBV6-5 with TRBJ1-3, with TRBD1 as a possible D gene (5 bases). CDR3 length equals 13 residues. Germline V CDR1 and CDR2: MNHEY, SVGAGI. With 6 bases removed from V and 3 bases from J, the gap between germline ends came to 9 bases. The CDR3 nucleotides are TGTGCCAGCAGCGCCCAGGGTGGAAACACCATATATTTT. It specifies CASSAQGGNTIYF.

The chain links TRBV4-3 to TRBJ1-4; 8 bases agree with TRBD1. The CDR3 spans 17 residues. J gave up 0 bases and V 1 base, and 4 bases lay outside the gene matches. Per the germline V gene, CDR1 is LGHNA and CDR2 is YSLEER. The CDR3 DNA reads as TGCGCCAGCAGCCAAGGGGACAGGCGAACAACTAATGAAAAACTGTTTTTT. Translating it yields CASSQGDRRTTNEKLFF.

This chain connects TRBV5-5 to TRBJ2-7; the match to TRBD2 covers 7 bases. This CDR3 is 15 amino acids long. The germline CDR1 and CDR2 sequences are SGHKS and YYEKEE (reference sequence). V gave up 4 bases and J gave up 3 bases; unmatched junction bases: 10. CDR3 sequence reads: CASSPPGGRGYEQYF. The CDR3 DNA reads TGTGCCAGCAGCCCACCCGGGGGGAGGGGCTACGAGCAGTACTTC.

The J gene is TRBJ2-3, the V gene TRBV6-5; no clear D. This CDR3 has 16 residues. Germline loops: CDR1 MNHEY, CDR2 SVGAGI. V was clipped by 0 bases and J by 2 bases, with 12 bases between them. The CDR3 sequence: CASSYSLGRSTDTQYF. The CDR3 DNA sequence: TGTGCCAGCAGTTACTCGCTAGGCCGGTCCACAGATACGCAGTATTTT.

V is TRBV6-2 or TRBV6-3 and J is TRBJ2-2; 11 bases agree with TRBD2. The CDR3 is made up of 16 amino acids. V lost 2 bases to trimming and J lost 4 bases; unmatched junction nucleotides: 3. Germline assignment: CDR1 MNHEY and CDR2 SVGEGT. CDR3 protein: CASSYALAGVTGELFF. The CDR3 nucleotides read TGTGCCAGCAGTTACGCACTAGCGGGAGTCACCGGGGAGCTGTTTTTT.

CDR3 sequence (DNA): TGTGCCAGCAGCGTCTCGGACCCGCAGTATTTT. Its translation: CASSVSDPQYF. This rearrangement joins TRBV2 to TRBJ2-3; D not resolved. Trimming stripped 6 bases from V and 10 bases from J, with 11 bases between. CDR3 length equals 11 residues. The germline gives CDR1 SNHLY, CDR2 FYNNEI.

V is TRBV28 and J is TRBJ1-5, with a weak D call TRBD1 (6 bases). V lost 4 bases, J lost 7 bases, and 17 bases lay in between. Germline CDR1 is MDHEN and CDR2 is SYDVKM. CDR3 length equals 15 residues. The CDR3 nucleotides are TGTGCCAGCAGTTCCCGGGGGCGGGTGAGGCAGCCCCAGCATTTT. Its translation: CASSSRGRVRQPQHF.

This rearrangement joins TRBV4-1 to TRBJ1-4, with D unclear. V shed 1 base and J shed 4 bases, with 13 bases lying between them. The V gene's germline CDR1 is MGHRA and CDR2 YSYEKL. The CDR3 spans 16 residues. The CDR3 sequence: CASSQASTDFNEKLFF. As DNA, the CDR3 is TGCGCCAGCAGCCAAGCTTCGACGGACTTTAATGAAAAACTGTTTTTT.

The V and J genes are TRBV7-2 and TRBJ2-1; 9 nucleotides match TRBD2. Germline-derived CDR1 and CDR2 are SGHTA and FQGNSA. J lost 7 bases, V lost 5 bases, and 9 bases had no gene match. The length of the CDR3 is 15 residues. The chain's CDR3 is CASSQSGGPMNEQFF. The CDR3 DNA follows: TGTGCCAGCAGCCAAAGCGGGGGGCCGATGAATGAGCAGTTCTTC. Combining the CDR3 with reference TRBV7-2 and TRBJ2-1 gives the whole variable domain GAGVSQSPSNKVTEKGKDVELRCDPISGHTALYWYRQSLGQGLEFLIYFQGNSAPDKSGLPSDRFSAERTGGSVSTLTIQRTQQEDSAVYLCASSQSGGPMNEQFFGPGTRLTVL.

V and J are TRBV7-9 and TRBJ1-1; D uncertain. The germline V gene has CDR1 SEHNR and CDR2 FQNEAQ (reference sequence). The ends were cut back, 1 base at V and 3 bases at J, with 9 bases in the middle. The CDR3 contains 14 residues. The CDR3 DNA follows: TGTGCCAGCAGCTTAGTAAGGCCGCACACTGAAGCTTTCTTT. The encoded protein is CASSLVRPHTEAFF.

This clone rates as medium-sized. The chain links TRBV27 to TRBJ2-7; D is perhaps TRBD1 or TRBD2 (5 bases each). Germline CDR1 MNHEY, CDR2 SMNVEV (reference sequence). V gave up 2 bases and J gave up 4 bases, with 9 bases separating them. The CDR3 is made up of 13 amino acids. CDR3: CASSLGGGYEQYF. CDR3 bases: TGTGCCAGCAGTTTAGGGGGTGGTTACGAGCAGTACTTC.

V gene TRBV5-8 combines with J gene TRBJ1-3; a weak D match, TRBD1 (5 bases). CDR1 is SGHTS and CDR2 is YDEGEE in the germline V gene. The CDR3 consists of 12 residues. V was pared by 4 bases and J by 8 bases, with 10 bases between. In DNA, the CDR3 is TGTGCCAGCAGCCCCCAGGGATACACCATATATTTT. It translates to CASSPQGYTIYF.

This clone was counted a few times. The V gene is TRBV12-3 or TRBV12-4, the J gene TRBJ2-1; 10 bases map to TRBD2. Trimming removed 4 bases from V and 14 bases from J; junction bases left unmatched: 5. This CDR3 contains 12 residues. This CDR3 reads CASSSGLAEEFF. The CDR3 DNA reads as TGTGCCAGCAGTTCCGGACTAGCGGAGGAGTTCTTC.

V and J are TRBV28 and TRBJ2-7, with unresolved D. Per germline, CDR1 MDHEN and CDR2 SYDVKM. The length of the CDR3 is 16 residues. With 3 bases removed from V and 0 bases from J, the gap between germline ends came to 15 bases. CDR3 residues: CASSFPFSSSSYEQYF. CDR3 bases: TGTGCCAGCAGTTTCCCTTTTTCCTCGAGCTCCTACGAGCAGTACTTC.